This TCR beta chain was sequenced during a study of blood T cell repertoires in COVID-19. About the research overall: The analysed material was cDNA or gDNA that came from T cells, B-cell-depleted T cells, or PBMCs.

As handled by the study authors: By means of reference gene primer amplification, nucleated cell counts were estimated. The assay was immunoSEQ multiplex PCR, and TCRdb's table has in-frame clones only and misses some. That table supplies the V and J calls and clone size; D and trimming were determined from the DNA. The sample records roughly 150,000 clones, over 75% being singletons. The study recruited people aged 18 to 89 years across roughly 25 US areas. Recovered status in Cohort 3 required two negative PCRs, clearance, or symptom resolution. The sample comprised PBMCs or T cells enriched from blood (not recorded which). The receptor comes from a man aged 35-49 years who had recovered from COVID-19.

Here the CDR3 reads CASSLQGIQAFF. In DNA, the CDR3 is TGTGCCAGCAGCCTCCAGGGGATTCAAGCTTTCTTT. This chain joins TRBV3-1 (or the pseudogene TRBV3-2) and TRBJ1-1, with a tentative D call TRBD1 (6 bases). The CDR3 sequence is 12 residues long. Germline V gene lookup returns CDR1 LGHDT and CDR2 YNNKEL (reference sequence). V was clipped by 4 bases and J by 9 bases, with 12 bases between them.